The clone carrying this T cell receptor beta chain appeared a few times. No antigen is known for it. The CDR3 spans 14 residues. CDR1 is SQVTM, CDR2 ANQGSEA, per germline. With a J-beta primer mix and a sample-barcoded 5' primer, a second PCR ran about 7 to 11 cycles. All cDNA molecules were each tagged by a template-switch adaptor with 12 random nucleotides. One entry per CDR3 protein results from TCRdb running MiXCR on the 5' RACE reads. This table holds 850,000 to 1,100,000 distinct CDR3 sequences, under 40% found once. These data originate in a study of blood T cells in healthy people across ages. Study-level points and caveats: The CMV status of each donor remained undetermined, and this could have confounded shifts in expanded clonotypes. Strong correlation existed between TCR beta diversity and naive T cell percentage.

The chain couples TRBV29-1 to TRBJ1-4; 7 bases align to TRBD1. The sequence derives from a man between 18 and 35 years old in good health. The sample was blood. In DNA form, the CDR3 reads TGCAGTATCCGGGACAGAGCAACTAATGAAAAACTGTTTTTT. Translated, it gives CSIRDRATNEKLFF.